A single sample gave rise to the 7 T cell receptor beta chains below, sequenced in a study of spatial heterogeneity in lung cancer. TCRdb used MiXCR to reprocess the 5' RACE reads, holding one entry per CDR3 protein. The table lists approximately 10,000 distinct CDR3 sequences, around 23% of them singletons. Documented time point: blood at routine non-recurrence follow-up after resection. The sample here was PBMCs, taken at follow-up. All receptors come from a female donor with early-stage non-small cell lung cancer.

V is TRBV7-2 and J is TRBJ2-7, with 7 nucleotides matching TRBD1. The CDR3 consists of 12 residues. Germline V gene lookup returns CDR1 SGHTA and CDR2 FQGNSA. V trimming: 6 bases; J trimming: 4 bases; junction bases outside the gene matches: 3. The CDR3 protein is CASSKDRYEQYF. The CDR3 region has the DNA TGTGCCAGCAGTAAGGACAGGTACGAGCAGTACTTC.

This clonotype is labeled as medium-sized (0.01 to 0.1%). The chain employs TRBV29-1 and TRBJ1-5, with 7 positions matching TRBD1. Germline CDR1 and CDR2: SQVTM and ANQGSEA. The V gene end was trimmed by 5 bases and the J gene end by 0 bases; junction bases not matched to a gene: 13. The length of the CDR3 is 17 residues. Here the CDR3 DNA reads TGCAGCGTTCCACTGGAGGGGGACAGAACTAGCAATCAGCCCCAGCATTTT. This encodes CSVPLEGDRTSNQPQHF.

The gene calls are TRBV12-3 or TRBV12-4 and TRBJ1-1; 8 bases are a match to TRBD1. The CDR3 consists of 14 residues. V shed 2 bases, J shed 4 bases, and the junction held 3 bases outside the gene matches. In DNA, the CDR3 is TGTGCCAGCAGTTTAAACAGGGGGGGCACTGAAGCTTTCTTT. Its protein product is CASSLNRGGTEAFF.

The DNA of the CDR3 is TGCAGTGCTAGGATTAGCGGAGCCCACGAGCAGTACTTC. Its protein is CSARISGAHEQYF. The V gene is TRBV20-1, the J gene TRBJ2-7, with D perhaps TRBD2 (6 bases). Germline assignment: CDR1 DFQATT and CDR2 SNEGSKA (reference sequence). The CDR3 is 13 amino acids. The germline V and J ends were trimmed by 3 bases and 5 bases, with 14 bases remaining between them.

This clonotype was observed a handful of times. The rearrangement links TRBV20-1 to TRBJ2-3; possible D gene TRBD1, 5 bases. This CDR3 has 14 residues. V was shortened by 0 bases and J by 3 bases, with 10 bases between the two germline ends. Germline-derived CDR1 and CDR2 are DFQATT and SNEGSKA (reference sequence). CDR3 amino acids: CSARDPAGTDTQYF. The CDR3 DNA is TGCAGTGCTAGAGATCCTGCAGGGACAGATACGCAGTATTTT.

The chain couples TRBV5-1 to TRBJ2-1, with 14 bases matching TRBD2. CDR3 length: 17 amino acids. V gave up 3 bases and J gave up 4 bases; unmatched junction bases: 6. Per the germline V gene, CDR1 is SGHRS and CDR2 is YFSETQ. CDR3 residues: CASSYGTSGSSYNEQFF. The CDR3 DNA sequence: TGCGCCAGCAGCTACGGGACTAGCGGGAGTTCTTACAATGAGCAGTTCTTC.

The chain links TRBV3-1 to TRBJ2-5, with 7 nucleotides matching TRBD1. This CDR3 has 15 residues. The germline V gene has CDR1 LGHDT and CDR2 YNNKEL (reference sequence). After removal of 5 bases from V and 4 bases from J, the junction contained 10 bases not matched to a gene. Here the CDR3 reads CASSWDSLPGETQYF. The CDR3 nucleotides are TGTGCCAGCAGCTGGGACAGCCTTCCAGGAGAGACCCAGTACTTC.